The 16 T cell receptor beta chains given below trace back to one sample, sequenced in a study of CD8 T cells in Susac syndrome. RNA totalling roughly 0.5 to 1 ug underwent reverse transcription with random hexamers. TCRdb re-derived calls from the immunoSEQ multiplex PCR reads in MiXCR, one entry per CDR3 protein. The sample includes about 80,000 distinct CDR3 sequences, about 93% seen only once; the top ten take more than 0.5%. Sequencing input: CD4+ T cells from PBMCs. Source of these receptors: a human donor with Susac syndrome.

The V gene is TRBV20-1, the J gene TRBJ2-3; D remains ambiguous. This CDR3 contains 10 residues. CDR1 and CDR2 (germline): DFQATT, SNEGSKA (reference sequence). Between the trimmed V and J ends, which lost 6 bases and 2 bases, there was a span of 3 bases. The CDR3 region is CSAHTDTQYF. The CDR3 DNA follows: TGCAGTGCCCACACAGATACGCAGTATTTT.

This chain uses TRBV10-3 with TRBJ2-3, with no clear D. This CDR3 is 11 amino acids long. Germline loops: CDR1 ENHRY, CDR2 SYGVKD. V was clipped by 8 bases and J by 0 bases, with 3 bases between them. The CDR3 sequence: CAIGSTDTQYF. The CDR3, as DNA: TGTGCCATCGGTAGCACAGATACGCAGTATTTT.

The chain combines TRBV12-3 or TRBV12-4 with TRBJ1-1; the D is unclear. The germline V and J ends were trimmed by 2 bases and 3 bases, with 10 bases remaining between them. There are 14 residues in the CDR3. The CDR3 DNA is TGTGCCAGCAGTTTATGGGTTGGGGACACTGAAGCTTTCTTT. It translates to CASSLWVGDTEAFF.

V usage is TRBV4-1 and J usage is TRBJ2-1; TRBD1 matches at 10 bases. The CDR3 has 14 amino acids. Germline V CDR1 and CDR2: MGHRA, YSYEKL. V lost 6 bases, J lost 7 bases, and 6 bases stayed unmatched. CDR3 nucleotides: TGCGCCAGCAGGGCCGGGACAGGGGTGAATGAGCAGTTCTTC. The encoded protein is CASRAGTGVNEQFF.

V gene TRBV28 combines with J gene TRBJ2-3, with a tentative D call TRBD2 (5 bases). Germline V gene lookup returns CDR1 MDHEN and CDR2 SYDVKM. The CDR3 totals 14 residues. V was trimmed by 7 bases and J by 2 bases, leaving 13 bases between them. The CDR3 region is CASTWTRSTDTQYF. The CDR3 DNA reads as TGTGCCAGCACCTGGACTCGTTCCACAGATACGCAGTATTTT.

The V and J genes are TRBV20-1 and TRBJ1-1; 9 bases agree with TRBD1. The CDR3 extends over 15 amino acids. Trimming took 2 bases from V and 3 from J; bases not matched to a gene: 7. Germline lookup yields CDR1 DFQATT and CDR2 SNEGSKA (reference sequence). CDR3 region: CSARSVDRGDTEAFF. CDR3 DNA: TGCAGTGCTAGATCCGTGGACAGGGGCGACACTGAAGCTTTCTTT.

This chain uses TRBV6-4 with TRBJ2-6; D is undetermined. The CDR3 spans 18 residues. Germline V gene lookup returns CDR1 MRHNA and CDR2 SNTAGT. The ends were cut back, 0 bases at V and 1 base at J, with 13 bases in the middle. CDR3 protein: CASSDSVSSDSGANVLTF. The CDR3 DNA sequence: TGTGCCAGCAGTGACTCCGTCAGTTCGGATTCTGGGGCCAACGTCCTGACTTTC.

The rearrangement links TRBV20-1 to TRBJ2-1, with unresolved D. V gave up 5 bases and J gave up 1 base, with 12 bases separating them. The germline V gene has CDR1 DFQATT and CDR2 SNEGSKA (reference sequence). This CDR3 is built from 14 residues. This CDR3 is CSAPDPTSYNEQFF. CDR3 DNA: TGCAGTGCTCCAGACCCAACTTCCTACAATGAGCAGTTCTTC.

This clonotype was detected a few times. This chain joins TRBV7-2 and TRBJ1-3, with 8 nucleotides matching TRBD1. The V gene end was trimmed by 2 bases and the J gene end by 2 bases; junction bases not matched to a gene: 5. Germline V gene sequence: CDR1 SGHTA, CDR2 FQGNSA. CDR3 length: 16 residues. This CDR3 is CASSLPGQGAGNTIYF. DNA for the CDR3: TGTGCCAGCAGCTTACCCGGACAGGGCGCTGGAAACACCATATATTTT.

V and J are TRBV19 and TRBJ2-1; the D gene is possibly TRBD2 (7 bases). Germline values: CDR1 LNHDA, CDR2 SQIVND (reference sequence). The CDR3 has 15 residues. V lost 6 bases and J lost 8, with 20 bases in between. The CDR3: CASSPRAGARDEQFF. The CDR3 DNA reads TGTGCCAGTAGCCCGAGGGCGGGGGCGAGGGATGAGCAGTTCTTC.

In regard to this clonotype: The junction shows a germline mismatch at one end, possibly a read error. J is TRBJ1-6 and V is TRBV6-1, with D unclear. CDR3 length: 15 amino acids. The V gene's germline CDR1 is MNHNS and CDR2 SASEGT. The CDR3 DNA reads TGTGCCAGCAGGGAAGTGCAAGGGAGGAATTCACCCCTCCACTTT. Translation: CASREVQGRNSPLHF.

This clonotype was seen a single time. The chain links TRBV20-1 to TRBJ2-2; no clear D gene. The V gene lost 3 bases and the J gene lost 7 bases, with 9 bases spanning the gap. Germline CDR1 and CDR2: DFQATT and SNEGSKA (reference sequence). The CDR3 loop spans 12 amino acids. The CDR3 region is CSASGRGGELFF. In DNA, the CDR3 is TGCAGTGCTAGTGGTCGCGGCGGGGAGCTGTTTTTT.

CDR3: CASSQDRRLSFLSSYNEQFF. CDR3 DNA sequence: TGCGCCAGCAGCCAAGATCGCAGATTATCCTTTCTAAGCTCCTACAATGAGCAGTTCTTC. The chain joins TRBV4-3 to TRBJ2-1; D is ambiguous. The CDR3 runs to 20 residues. V lost 0 bases and J lost 0, with 21 bases in between. CDR1 and CDR2 (germline): LGHNA, YSLEER.

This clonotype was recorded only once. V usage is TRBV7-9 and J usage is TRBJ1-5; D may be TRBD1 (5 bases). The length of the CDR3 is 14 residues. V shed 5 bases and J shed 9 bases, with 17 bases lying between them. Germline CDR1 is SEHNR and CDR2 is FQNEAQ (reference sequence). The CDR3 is CASSPRDGAGPQHF. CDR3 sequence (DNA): TGTGCCAGCAGCCCCCGGGACGGGGCTGGGCCCCAGCATTTT.

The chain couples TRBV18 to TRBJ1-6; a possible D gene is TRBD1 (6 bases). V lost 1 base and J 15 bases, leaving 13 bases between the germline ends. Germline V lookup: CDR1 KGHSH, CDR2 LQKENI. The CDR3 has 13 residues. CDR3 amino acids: CASSPRPDSGLHF. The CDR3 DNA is TGTGCCAGCTCACCACGGCCGGACAGCGGCCTCCACTTT. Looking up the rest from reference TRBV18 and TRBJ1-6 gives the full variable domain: NAGVMQNPRHLVRRRGQEARLRCSPMKGHSHVYWYRQLPEEGLKFMVYLQKENIIDESGMPKERFSAEFPKEGPSILRIQQVVRGDSAAYFCASSPRPDSGLHFGNGTRLTVT.

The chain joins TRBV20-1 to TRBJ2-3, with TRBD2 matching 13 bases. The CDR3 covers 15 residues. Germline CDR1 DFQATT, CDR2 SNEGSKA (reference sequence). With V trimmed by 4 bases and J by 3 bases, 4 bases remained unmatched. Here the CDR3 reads CSATRTSGSTDTQYF. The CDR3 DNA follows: TGCAGTGCTACAAGGACTAGCGGGAGTACAGATACGCAGTATTTT.